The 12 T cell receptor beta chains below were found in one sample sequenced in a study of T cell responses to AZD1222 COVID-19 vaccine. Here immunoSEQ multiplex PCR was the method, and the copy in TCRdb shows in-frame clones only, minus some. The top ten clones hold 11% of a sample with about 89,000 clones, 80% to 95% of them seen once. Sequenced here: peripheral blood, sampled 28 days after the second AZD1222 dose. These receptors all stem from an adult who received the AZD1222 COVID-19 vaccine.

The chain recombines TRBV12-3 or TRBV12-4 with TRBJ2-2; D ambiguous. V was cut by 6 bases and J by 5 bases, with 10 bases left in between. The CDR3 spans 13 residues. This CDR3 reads CASRDWKTGELFF. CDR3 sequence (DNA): TGTGCCAGCAGAGACTGGAAAACCGGGGAGCTGTTTTTT.

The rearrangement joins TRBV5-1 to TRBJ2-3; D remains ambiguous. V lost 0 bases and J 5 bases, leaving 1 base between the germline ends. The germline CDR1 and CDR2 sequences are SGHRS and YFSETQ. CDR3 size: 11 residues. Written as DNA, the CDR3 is TGCGCCAGCAGCTTGGTAGATACGCAGTATTTT. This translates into CASSLVDTQYF.

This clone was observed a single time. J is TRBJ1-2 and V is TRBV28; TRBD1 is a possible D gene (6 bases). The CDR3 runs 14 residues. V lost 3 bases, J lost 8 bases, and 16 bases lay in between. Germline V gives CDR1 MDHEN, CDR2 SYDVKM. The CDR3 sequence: CASSFGRGFGGYTF. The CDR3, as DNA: TGTGCCAGCAGTTTCGGGAGGGGGTTCGGCGGCTACACCTTC.

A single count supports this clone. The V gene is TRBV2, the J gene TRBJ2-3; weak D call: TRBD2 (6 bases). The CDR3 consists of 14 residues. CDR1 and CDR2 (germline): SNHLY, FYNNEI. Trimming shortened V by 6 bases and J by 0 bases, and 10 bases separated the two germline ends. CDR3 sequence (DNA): TGTGCCAGCAGGTGGAGGGACAGCACAGATACGCAGTATTTT. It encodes CASRWRDSTDTQYF. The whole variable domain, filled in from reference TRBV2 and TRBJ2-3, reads EPEVTQTPSHQVTQMGQEVILRCVPISNHLYFYWYRQILGQKVEFLVSFYNNEISEKSEIFDDQFSVERPDGSNFTLKIRSTKLEDSAMYFCASRWRDSTDTQYFGPGTRLTVL.

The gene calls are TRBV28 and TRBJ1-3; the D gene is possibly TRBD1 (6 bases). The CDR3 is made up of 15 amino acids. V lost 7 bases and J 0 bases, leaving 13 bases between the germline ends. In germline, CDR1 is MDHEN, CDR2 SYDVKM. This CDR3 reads CASISAGASGNTIYF. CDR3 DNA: TGTGCCAGCATCTCGGCGGGGGCCTCTGGAAACACCATATATTTT.

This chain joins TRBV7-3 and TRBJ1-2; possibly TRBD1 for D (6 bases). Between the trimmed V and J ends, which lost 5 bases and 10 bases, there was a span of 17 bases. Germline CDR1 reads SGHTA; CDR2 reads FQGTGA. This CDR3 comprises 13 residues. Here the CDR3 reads CASSATSQGSYTF. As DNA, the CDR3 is TGTGCCAGCAGCGCAACATCCCAGGGGTCCTACACCTTC.

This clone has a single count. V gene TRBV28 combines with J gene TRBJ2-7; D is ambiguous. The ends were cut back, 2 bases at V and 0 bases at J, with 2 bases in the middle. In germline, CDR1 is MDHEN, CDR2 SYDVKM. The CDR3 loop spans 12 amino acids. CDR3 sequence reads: CASSLVSYEQYF. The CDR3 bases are TGTGCCAGCAGTTTAGTCTCCTACGAGCAGTACTTC.

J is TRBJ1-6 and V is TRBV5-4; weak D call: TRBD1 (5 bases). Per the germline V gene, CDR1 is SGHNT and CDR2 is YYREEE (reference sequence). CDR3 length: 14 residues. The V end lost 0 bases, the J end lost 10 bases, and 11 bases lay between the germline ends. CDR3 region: CASSLVDKRSPLHF. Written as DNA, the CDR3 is TGTGCCAGCAGCTTGGTGGACAAACGGTCACCCCTCCACTTT.

The CDR3 loop reads CASHSVNSPLHF. The CDR3 DNA sequence: TGTGCCAGCCACTCCGTCAATTCACCCCTCCACTTT. The chain couples TRBV6-5 to TRBJ1-6; no definite D call. The CDR3 spans 12 residues. The V and J ends lost 8 bases and 7 bases respectively, with 9 bases between them. Germline CDR1 and CDR2: MNHEY and SVGAGI.

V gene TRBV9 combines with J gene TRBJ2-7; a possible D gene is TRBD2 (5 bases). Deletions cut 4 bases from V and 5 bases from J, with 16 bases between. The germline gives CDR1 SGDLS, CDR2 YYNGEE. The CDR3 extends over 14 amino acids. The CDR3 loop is CASSPRTEGNEQYF. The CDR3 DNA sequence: TGTGCCAGCAGCCCCCGGACTGAAGGGAACGAGCAGTACTTC.

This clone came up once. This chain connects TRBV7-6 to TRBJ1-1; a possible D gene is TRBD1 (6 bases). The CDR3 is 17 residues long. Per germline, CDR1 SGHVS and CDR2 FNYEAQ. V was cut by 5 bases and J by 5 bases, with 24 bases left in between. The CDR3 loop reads CASSPGAGGLGRTEAFF. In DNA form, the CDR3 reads TGTGCCAGCAGCCCCGGTGCGGGGGGGCTTGGTAGGACTGAAGCTTTCTTT.

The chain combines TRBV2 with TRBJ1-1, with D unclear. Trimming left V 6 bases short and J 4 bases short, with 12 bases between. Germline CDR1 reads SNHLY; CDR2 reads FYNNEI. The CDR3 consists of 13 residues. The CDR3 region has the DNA TGTGCCAGCAGGATTGACGCAGGCACTGAAGCTTTCTTT. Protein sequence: CASRIDAGTEAFF.